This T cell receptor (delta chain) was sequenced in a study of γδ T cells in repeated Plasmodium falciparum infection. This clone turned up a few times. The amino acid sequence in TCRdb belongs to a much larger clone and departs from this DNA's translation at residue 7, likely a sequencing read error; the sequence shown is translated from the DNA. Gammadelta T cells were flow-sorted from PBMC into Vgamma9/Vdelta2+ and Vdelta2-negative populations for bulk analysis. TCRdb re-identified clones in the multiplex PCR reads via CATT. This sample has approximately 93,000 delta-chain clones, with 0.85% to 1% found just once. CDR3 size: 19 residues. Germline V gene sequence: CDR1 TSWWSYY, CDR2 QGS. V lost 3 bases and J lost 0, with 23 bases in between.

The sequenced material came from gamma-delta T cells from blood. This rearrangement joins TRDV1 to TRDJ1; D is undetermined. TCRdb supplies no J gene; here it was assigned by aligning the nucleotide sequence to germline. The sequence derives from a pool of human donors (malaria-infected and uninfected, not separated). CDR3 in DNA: TGTGCTCTTGGGGATCTCCCGCTATTCCCATCCCCGTACACCGATAAACTCATCTTT. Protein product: CALGDLPLFPSPYTDKLIF.